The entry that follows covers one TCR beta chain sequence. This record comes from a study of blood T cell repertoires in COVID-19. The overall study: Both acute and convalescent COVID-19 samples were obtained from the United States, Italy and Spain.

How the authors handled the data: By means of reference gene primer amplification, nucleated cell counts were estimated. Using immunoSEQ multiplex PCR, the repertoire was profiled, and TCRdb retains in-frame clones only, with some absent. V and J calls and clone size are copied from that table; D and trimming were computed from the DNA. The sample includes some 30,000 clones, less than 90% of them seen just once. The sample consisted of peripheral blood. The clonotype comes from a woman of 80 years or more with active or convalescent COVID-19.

The CDR3 DNA sequence: TGTGCCAGCAGTGTAGTTAACGAGCAGTACTTC. This codes for CASSVVNEQYF. The rearrangement uses TRBV2 and TRBJ2-7; D uncertain. V lost 4 bases to trimming and J lost 5 bases, with 6 bases between them. This CDR3 is 11 amino acids long. CDR1 SNHLY and CDR2 FYNNEI come from the germline V gene.